The clone carrying this TCR beta chain was counted only a few times. In the original analysis: Scientists estimated how many nucleated cells there were by amplifying reference gene primers. Sequencing used immunoSEQ multiplex PCR; TCRdb keeps in-frame clones, though not all of them. The V and J calls and clone size were taken over from that table, and D and trimming were inferred from the DNA. The sample includes fewer than 350,000 clones, approximately 88% seen only once; the top ten take almost 9.5%. The data stem from a study of blood T cell repertoires in COVID-19. For the study at large: The cDNA or gDNA used as material had been derived from T cells, B-cell-depleted T cells, or PBMCs.

Trimming stripped 9 bases from V and 1 base from J, with 12 bases between. CDR3 size: 14 residues. Per the germline V gene, CDR1 is LNHDA and CDR2 is SQIVND (reference sequence). V gene TRBV19 combines with J gene TRBJ2-2; unclear D gene. The receptor was isolated from a man in his late teens or twenties with active or convalescent COVID-19. Sequences were obtained from peripheral blood. CDR3 sequence: CASGAGRNTGELFF. The CDR3 nucleotides read TGTGCCAGCGGCGCAGGAAGGAACACCGGGGAGCTGTTTTTT.